One and the same sample provided the 3 T cell receptor beta chains below, sequenced in a study of T cell changes during pregnancy in multiple sclerosis. TCRdb's table, derived via immunoSEQ multiplex PCR, lists solely in-frame clones and lacks some. The profile covers more than 95,000 clones, with about 94% appearing a single time and less than 1% taken by the ten largest. The sample here was peripheral blood, taken after pregnancy. These TCRs come from a female donor with multiple sclerosis, enrolled in a pregnancy study.

This chain uses TRBV19 with TRBJ2-1, with 8 bases fitting TRBD2. Per the germline V gene, CDR1 is LNHDA and CDR2 is SQIVND (reference sequence). The CDR3 is 16 residues long. J lost 0 bases, V lost 6 bases, and 7 bases had no gene match. The CDR3 sequence is CASSLTGTSSYNEQFF. DNA for the CDR3: TGTGCCAGTAGCCTCACCGGGACTAGCTCCTACAATGAGCAGTTCTTC.

This clone has just one count. V and J are TRBV5-1 and TRBJ2-7, with TRBD2 identical over 12 bases. Trimming took 3 bases from V and 2 from J; bases not matched to a gene: 6. This CDR3 has 16 residues. Per germline, CDR1 SGHRS and CDR2 YFSETQ. The CDR3 region is CASSSWWTSGTYEQYF. For the CDR3, the DNA is TGCGCCAGCAGCTCGTGGTGGACTAGCGGGACCTACGAGCAGTACTTC.

The chain couples TRBV27 to TRBJ1-4, with 7 positions matching TRBD1. After removal of 8 bases from V and 4 bases from J, the junction contained 7 bases not matched to a gene. Germline V gives CDR1 MNHEY, CDR2 SMNVEV (reference sequence). This CDR3 has 14 amino acids. The CDR3 DNA sequence: TGTGCCAGCGGCTCGGGACAGCTTAATGAAAAACTGTTTTTT. This translates into CASGSGQLNEKLFF.